Sample share makes the clone carrying this TCR beta chain medium-sized (0.01 to 0.1%). The data originate from a study of read filtering for tumor transcriptome and immune sequencing. This library used approximately 390 ng RNA and molecular barcoded adaptors spanning alpha/delta and beta/gamma chains. TCRdb passed the reads through MiXCR, listing each CDR3 protein once. The profile covers around 130,000 distinct CDR3 sequences, with about 12% appearing a single time and 7% to 9% taken by the ten largest. The sequencing sample was made of a population of CD138-negative cells sorted from bone marrow. The sequence was collected from a donor older than 35 with multiple myeloma.

Here the CDR3 DNA reads TGTGCCAGCAGCTCAGACGGGACAGGGGGCGTCGGGGGCTCCTACAATGAGCAGTTCTTC. This sequence encodes CASSSDGTGGVGGSYNEQFF. This chain uses TRBV5-4 with TRBJ2-1, with 12 bases that match TRBD1. CDR1 is SGHNT and CDR2 is YYREEE in the germline V gene (reference sequence). The CDR3 has 20 residues. The junction had 13 bases not matched to a gene; V was cut back by 3 bases and J by 0 bases.